This is a list of T cell receptor beta chains from one sample in a study of identifying expanded T cells in peripheral blood. Data came from immunoSEQ multiplex PCR; TCRdb stores just in-frame clones and leaves some out. The sample shows about 85,000 clones, around nine tenths of them seen only once. Sequencing was carried out using blood. The receptors shown here come from a person aged 18 to 69 in good health. Each CDR3 is given with its conserved first and last residue. A D gene is named only where the DNA matches it firmly.

v_call	j_call	d_call	cdr3_aa	cdr3_nt
TRBV19	TRBJ2-5	.	CASSPSDIGETQYF	TGTGCCAGTAGTCCATCGGACATTGGGGAGACCCAGTACTTC
TRBV19	TRBJ1-2	TRBD1	CASGQGYYGYTF	TGTGCCAGTGGACAGGGGTACTATGGCTACACCTTC
TRBV5-1	TRBJ2-2	.	CASSLLGANANTGELFF	TGCGCCAGCAGCTTGTTAGGGGCCAACGCGAACACCGGGGAGCTGTTTTTT
TRBV5-4	TRBJ2-3	TRBD2	CASSSYSGGDSF	TGTGCCAGCAGCTCCTACAGCGGGGGGGACTCGTTT
TRBV6-1	TRBJ2-7	TRBD2	CASKQAGGYEQYF	TGTGCCAGCAAACAAGCGGGAGGCTACGAGCAGTACTTC
TRBV28	TRBJ2-7	.	CASSSPSGGYYEQYF	TGTGCCAGCAGTTCTCCCTCCGGGGGATACTACGAGCAGTACTTC
TRBV9	TRBJ1-1	.	CASSRDGNTEAFF	TGTGCCAGCAGCCGGGACGGGAACACTGAAGCTTTCTTT
TRBV5-4	TRBJ1-5	.	CASSQGLVGNQPQHF	TGCGCCAGCAGCCAAGGCTTGGTAGGCAATCAGCCCCAGCATTTT
TRBV7-2	TRBJ2-7	.	CASSLASSATYEQYF	TGTGCCAGCAGCTTAGCCTCTAGCGCTACCTACGAGCAGTACTTC
TRBV10-1	TRBJ1-1	.	CASRTWRGAQGNTEAFF	TGCGCCAGCAGAACTTGGCGGGGGGCCCAGGGGAACACTGAAGCTTTCTTT
TRBV6-5	TRBJ1-2	.	CASRTPYGYTF	TGTGCCAGCAGGACTCCCTATGGCTACACCTTC
TRBV29-1	TRBJ1-2	.	CSVQALLNGYTF	TGCAGCGTTCAGGCGCTCCTGAATGGCTACACCTTC
TRBV19	TRBJ2-2	.	CASSPSAANTGELFF	TGTGCCAGTAGTCCCTCGGCCGCGAACACCGGGGAGCTGTTTTTT
TRBV6-6	TRBJ1-1	.	CASKRNPDTEAFF	TGTGCCAGCAAGAGGAATCCAGACACTGAAGCTTTCTTT